This T cell receptor (beta chain) was recorded in a study of identifying expanded T cells in peripheral blood. Whole-study findings and limits: About 1.2 clones differed between technical replicates, versus around 15 and 19 over time. Across healthy donors, higher total template counts meant significantly greater roughly two-week count variance.

Germline CDR1 and CDR2: LNHDA and SQIVND (reference sequence). CDR3 length: 15 residues. Trimming stripped 5 bases from V and 4 bases from J, with 14 bases between. Method: immunoSEQ multiplex PCR; TCRdb's copy keeps in-frame clones and lacks some. This repertoire shows about 110,000 clones, about 87% found once; its top ten account for about 8.6%. Points on this clone: Its antigen is not identified.

The chain carries TRBV19 and TRBJ2-2; D may be TRBD2 (5 bases). Sequenced input: blood. The sequence derives from a person between 18 and 69 years old in good health. The DNA for the CDR3 is TGTGCCAGTAGTCCCGGTGGACTTCTCACCGGGGAGCTGTTTTTT. It is translated as CASSPGGLLTGELFF.